Listed below are T cell receptor beta chains from one sample, sequenced in a study of T cell changes during pregnancy in multiple sclerosis. Sequenced by immunoSEQ multiplex PCR; TCRdb stores in-frame clones only, minus some. Here the sample spans roughly 93,000 clones, approximately 89% being singletons. The starting material was peripheral blood, obtained in the first trimester of pregnancy. Receptors originate from a female donor in good health, enrolled as a control in a pregnancy study. Both conserved end residues are part of each CDR3. Fields, in order: clone size, D gene, J gene, V gene, CDR3 protein, CDR3 DNA. The D gene is left open where the match is weak. Not every row has a clone size; where given, it reads once, few, many or a size class.

>NA|NA|TRBJ1-4|TRBV5-1
CASSLDGGATNEKLFF
TGCGCCAGCAGCTTGGACGGAGGGGCAACTAATGAAAAACTGTTTTTT
>NA|TRBD2|TRBJ2-7|TRBV5-6
CASRTSGSYEQYF
TGTGCCAGCAGGACTAGCGGTTCCTACGAGCAGTACTTC
>once|NA|TRBJ1-2|TRBV19
CATRTGNYGYTF
TGTGCCACCCGAACAGGGAACTATGGCTACACCTTC
>once|NA|TRBJ1-2|TRBV19
CASSILNREGGYTF
TGTGCCAGTAGTATATTAAACAGGGAGGGCGGCTACACCTTC
>NA|NA|TRBJ2-3|TRBV9
CASSPNQGSTDTQYF
TGTGCCAGCAGCCCTAATCAGGGTAGCACAGATACGCAGTATTTT
>NA|NA|TRBJ2-7|TRBV4-3
CASSQAVGRYSYEQYF
TGCGCCAGCAGCCAAGCCGTGGGCCGTTACTCTTACGAGCAGTACTTC
>once|NA|TRBJ1-1|TRBV7-3
CASSSHGSGQNTEAFF
TGTGCCAGCAGCTCGCATGGGTCTGGGCAAAACACTGAAGCTTTCTTT
>NA|NA|TRBJ2-7|TRBV6-5
CASRRTPRGIHEQYF
TGTGCCAGCAGGAGAACCCCCCGGGGGATCCACGAGCAGTACTTC
>NA|TRBD1|TRBJ1-5|TRBV19
CASSSLLQGPFQPQHF
TGTGCCAGTAGTTCCCTTTTACAGGGGCCCTTTCAGCCCCAGCATTTT
>NA|TRBD2|TRBJ2-2|TRBV19
CASGFSSGGKRELFF
TGTGCCAGCGGATTCTCTAGCGGGGGGAAAAGGGAGCTGTTTTTT
>NA|TRBD1|TRBJ2-1|TRBV5-6
CASSFLTGGLNEQFF
TGTGCCAGCAGCTTTTTGACAGGGGGCTTGAATGAGCAGTTCTTC
>once|NA|TRBJ1-1|TRBV19
CASSIDWGRNTEAFF
TGTGCCAGTAGTATAGATTGGGGGCGGAACACTGAAGCTTTCTTT
>NA|TRBD1|TRBJ2-1|TRBV13
CASSLGQGGDEQFF
TGTGCCAGCAGCTTAGGACAGGGGGGAGATGAGCAGTTCTTC
>NA|NA|TRBJ2-7|TRBV5-1
CASSLLPGNSYEQYF
TGCGCCAGCAGCTTGTTACCAGGGAACTCCTACGAGCAGTACTTC
>NA|TRBD1|TRBJ2-7|TRBV5-4
CASSLAGQGYEQYF
TGTGCCAGCAGCTTGGCGGGACAGGGCTACGAGCAGTACTTC
>NA|TRBD2|TRBJ2-7|TRBV11-3
CASSLDGGSYEQYF
TGTGCCAGCAGCTTAGACGGGGGGAGCTACGAGCAGTACTTC